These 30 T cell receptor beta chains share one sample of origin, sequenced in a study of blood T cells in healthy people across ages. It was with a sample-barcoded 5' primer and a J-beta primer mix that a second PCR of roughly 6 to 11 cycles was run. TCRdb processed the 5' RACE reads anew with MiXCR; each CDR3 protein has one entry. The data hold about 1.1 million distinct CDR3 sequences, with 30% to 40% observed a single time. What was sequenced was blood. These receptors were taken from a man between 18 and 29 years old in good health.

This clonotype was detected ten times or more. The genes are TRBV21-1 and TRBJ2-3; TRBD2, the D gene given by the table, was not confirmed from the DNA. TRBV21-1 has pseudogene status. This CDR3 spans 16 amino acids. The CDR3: CASSNQTGPCTDTQYF. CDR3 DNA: TGTGCCAGCAGCAACCAGACCGGGCCCTGCACAGATACGCAGTATTTT.

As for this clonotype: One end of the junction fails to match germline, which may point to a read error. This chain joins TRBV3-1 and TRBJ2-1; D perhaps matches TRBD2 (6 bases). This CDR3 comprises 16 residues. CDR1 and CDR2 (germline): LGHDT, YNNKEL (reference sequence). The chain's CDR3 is CAGSPPKGLDPNEQFF. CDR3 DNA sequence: TGTGCCGGCAGCCCTCCTAAGGGACTGGACCCAAATGAGCAGTTCTTC.

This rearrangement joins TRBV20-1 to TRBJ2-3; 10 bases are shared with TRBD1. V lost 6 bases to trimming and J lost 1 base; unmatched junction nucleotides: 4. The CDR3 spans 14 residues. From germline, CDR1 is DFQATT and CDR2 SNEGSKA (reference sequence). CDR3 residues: CSATGTGGTDTQYF. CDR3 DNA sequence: TGCAGTGCCACCGGGACAGGGGGCACAGATACGCAGTATTTT.

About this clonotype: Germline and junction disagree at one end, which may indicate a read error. The CDR3 coding sequence is TGTGCCGGCAGACAGCGGGGTAGCCAGTACTTC. Its protein is CAGRQRGSQYF. The chain uses TRBV27 and TRBJ2-5; TRBD2 aligns across 7 bases. This CDR3 contains 11 residues. Germline V gives CDR1 MNHEY, CDR2 SMNVEV (reference sequence).

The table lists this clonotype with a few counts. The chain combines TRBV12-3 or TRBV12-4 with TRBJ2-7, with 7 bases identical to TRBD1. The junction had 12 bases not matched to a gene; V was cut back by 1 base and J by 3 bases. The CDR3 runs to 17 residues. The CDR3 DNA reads TGTGCCAGCAGTTTAGAGGGACAGCTCCTCGAAAACTACGAGCAGTACTTC. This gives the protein CASSLEGQLLENYEQYF.

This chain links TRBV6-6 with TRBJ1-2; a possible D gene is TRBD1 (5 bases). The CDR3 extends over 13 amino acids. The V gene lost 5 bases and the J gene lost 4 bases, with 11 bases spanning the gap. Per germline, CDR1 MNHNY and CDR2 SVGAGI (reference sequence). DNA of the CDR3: TGTGCCAGCAGTCCGCTCCAGGGCTATGGCTACACCTTC. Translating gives CASSPLQGYGYTF.

The CDR3 DNA reads as TGTGCCAGCAGTCTAGCCCCGGGGACAGGCCAGAACACCATATATTTT. The encoded protein is CASSLAPGTGQNTIYF. The rearrangement uses TRBV7-2 and TRBJ1-3; 8 bases are a match to TRBD1. Germline CDR1 SGHTA, CDR2 FQGNSA. The CDR3 has 16 residues. With V trimmed by 6 bases and J by 7 bases, 14 bases remained unmatched.

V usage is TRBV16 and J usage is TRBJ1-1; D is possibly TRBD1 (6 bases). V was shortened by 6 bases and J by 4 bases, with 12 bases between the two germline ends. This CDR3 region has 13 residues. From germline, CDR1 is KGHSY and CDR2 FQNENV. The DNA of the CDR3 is TGTGCCAGCAGTGATACAGGGAGCACTGAAGCTTTCTTT. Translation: CASSDTGSTEAFF.

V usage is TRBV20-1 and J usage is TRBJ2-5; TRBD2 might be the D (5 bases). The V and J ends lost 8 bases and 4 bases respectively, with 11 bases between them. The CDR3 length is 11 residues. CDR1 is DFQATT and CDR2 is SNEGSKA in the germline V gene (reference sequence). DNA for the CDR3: TGCAGTTGCTCCGGACTAGAGACCCAGTACTTC. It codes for CSCSGLETQYF.

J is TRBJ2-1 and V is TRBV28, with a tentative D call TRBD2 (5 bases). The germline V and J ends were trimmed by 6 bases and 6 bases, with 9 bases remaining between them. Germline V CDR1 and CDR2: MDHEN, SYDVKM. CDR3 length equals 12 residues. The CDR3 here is CASRARGNEQFF. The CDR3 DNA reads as TGTGCCAGCAGGGCCCGGGGCAATGAGCAGTTCTTC.

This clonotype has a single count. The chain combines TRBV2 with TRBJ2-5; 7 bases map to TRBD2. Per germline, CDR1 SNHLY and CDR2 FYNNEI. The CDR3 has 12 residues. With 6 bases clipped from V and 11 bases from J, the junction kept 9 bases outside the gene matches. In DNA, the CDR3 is TGTGCCAGCAGATGGGAGGGTAAGGAGCAGTACTTC. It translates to CASRWEGKEQYF.

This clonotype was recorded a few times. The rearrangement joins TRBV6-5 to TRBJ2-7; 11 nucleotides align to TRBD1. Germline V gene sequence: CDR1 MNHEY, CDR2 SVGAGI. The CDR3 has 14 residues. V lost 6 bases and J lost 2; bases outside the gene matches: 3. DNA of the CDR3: TGTGCCAGCAGAAAGGACAGGGGGCCCTACGAGCAGTACTTC. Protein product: CASRKDRGPYEQYF.

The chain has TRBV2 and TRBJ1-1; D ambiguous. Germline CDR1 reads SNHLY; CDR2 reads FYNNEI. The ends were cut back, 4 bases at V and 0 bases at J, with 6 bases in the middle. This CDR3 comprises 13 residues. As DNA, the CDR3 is TGTGCCAGCAGTGGCGGATTGAACACTGAAGCTTTCTTT. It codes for CASSGGLNTEAFF.

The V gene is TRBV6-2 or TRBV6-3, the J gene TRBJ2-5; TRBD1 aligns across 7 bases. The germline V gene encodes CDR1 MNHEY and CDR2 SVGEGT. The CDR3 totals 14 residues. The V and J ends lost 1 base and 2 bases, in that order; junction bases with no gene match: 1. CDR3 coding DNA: TGTGCCAGCAGTTACTGGGGACAGCAAGAGACCCAGTACTTC. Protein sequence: CASSYWGQQETQYF.

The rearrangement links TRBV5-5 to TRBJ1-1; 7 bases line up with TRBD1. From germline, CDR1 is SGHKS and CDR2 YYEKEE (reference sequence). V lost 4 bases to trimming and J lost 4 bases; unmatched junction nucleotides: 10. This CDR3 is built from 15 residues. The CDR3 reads CASSRTGQPGTEAFF. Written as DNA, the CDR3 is TGTGCCAGCAGCAGAACGGGACAGCCGGGCACTGAAGCTTTCTTT. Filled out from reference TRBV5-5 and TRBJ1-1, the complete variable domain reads DAGVTQSPTHLIKTRGQQVTLRCSPISGHKSVSWYQQVLGQGPQFIFQYYEKEERGRGNFPDRFSARQFPNYSSELNVNALLLGDSALYLCASSRTGQPGTEAFFGQGTRLTVV.

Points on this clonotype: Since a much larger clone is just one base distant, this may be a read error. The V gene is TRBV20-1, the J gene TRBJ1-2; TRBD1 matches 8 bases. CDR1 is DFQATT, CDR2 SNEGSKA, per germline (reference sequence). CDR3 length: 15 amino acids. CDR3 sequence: CSATYRGGTWSGCTF. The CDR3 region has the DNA TGCAGTGCTACTTACAGGGGGGGAACTTGGAGTGGCTGCACCTTC.

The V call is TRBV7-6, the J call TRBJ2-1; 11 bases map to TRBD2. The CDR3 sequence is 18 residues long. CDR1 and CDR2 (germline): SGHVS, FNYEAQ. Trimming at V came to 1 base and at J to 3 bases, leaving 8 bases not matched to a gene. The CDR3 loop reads CASSLEGASGGNYNEQFF. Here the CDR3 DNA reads TGTGCCAGCAGCTTAGAGGGGGCTAGCGGGGGGAACTACAATGAGCAGTTCTTC.

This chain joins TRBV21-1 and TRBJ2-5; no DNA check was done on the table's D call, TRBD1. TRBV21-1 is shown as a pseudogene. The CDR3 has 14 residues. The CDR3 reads CASSKVGGPNEQYF. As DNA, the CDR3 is TGTGCCAGCAGCAAAGTGGGGGGGCCCAATGAGCAGTACTTC.

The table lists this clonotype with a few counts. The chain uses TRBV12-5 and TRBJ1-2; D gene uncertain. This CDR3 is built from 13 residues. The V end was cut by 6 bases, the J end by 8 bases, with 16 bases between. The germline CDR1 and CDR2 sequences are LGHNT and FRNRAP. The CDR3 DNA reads TGTGCTAGTGGGTTAACTGGGAAGGACGGCTACACCTTC. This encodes CASGLTGKDGYTF.

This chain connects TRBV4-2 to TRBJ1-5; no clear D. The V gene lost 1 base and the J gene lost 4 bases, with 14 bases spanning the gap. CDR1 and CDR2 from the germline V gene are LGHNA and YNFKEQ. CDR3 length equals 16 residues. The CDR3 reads CASSQVDAGRNQPQHF. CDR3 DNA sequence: TGTGCCAGCAGCCAAGTGGACGCAGGAAGGAATCAGCCCCAGCATTTT.

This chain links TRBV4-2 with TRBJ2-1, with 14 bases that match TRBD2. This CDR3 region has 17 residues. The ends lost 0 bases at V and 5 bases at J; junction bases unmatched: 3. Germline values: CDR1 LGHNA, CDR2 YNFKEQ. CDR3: CASSQDEGLAGDNEQFF. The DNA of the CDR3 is TGTGCCAGCAGCCAAGACGAGGGACTAGCGGGGGACAATGAGCAGTTCTTC.

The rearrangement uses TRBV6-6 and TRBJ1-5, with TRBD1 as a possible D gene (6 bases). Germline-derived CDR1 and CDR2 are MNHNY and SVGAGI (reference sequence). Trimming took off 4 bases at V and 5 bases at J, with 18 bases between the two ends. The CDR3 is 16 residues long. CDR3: CASSSSPGGLDQPQHF. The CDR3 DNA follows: TGTGCCAGCAGTTCTTCCCCGGGGGGCTTAGATCAGCCCCAGCATTTT.

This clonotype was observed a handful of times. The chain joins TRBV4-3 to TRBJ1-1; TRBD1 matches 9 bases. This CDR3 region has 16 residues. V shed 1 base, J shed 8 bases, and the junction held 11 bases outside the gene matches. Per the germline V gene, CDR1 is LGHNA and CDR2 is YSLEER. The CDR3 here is CASSQGPGQGTREAFF. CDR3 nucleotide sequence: TGCGCCAGCAGCCAAGGACCGGGACAGGGAACACGGGAAGCTTTCTTT.

The CDR3 protein is CASSLTGGGGSDGYTF. The DNA for the CDR3 is TGTGCCAGCAGCCTCACCGGGGGAGGGGGGTCTGATGGCTACACCTTC. The rearrangement uses TRBV21-1 and TRBJ1-2; TRBD1, the table's D call, was not compared with the DNA. TRBV21-1 is classified as a pseudogene. There are 16 residues in the CDR3.

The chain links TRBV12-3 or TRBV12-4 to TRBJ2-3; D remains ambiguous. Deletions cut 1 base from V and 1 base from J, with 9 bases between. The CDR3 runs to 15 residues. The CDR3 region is CASSLVQRGTDTQYF. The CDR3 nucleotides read TGTGCCAGCAGTTTAGTCCAAAGGGGCACAGATACGCAGTATTTT.

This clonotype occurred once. The CDR3 region is CASSPPERRHGYTF. In nucleotides, the CDR3 is TGTGCCAGCTCACCACCGGAAAGAAGGCATGGCTACACCTTC. The chain joins TRBV18 to TRBJ1-2; D remains ambiguous. The CDR3 length is 14 residues. V was cut by 0 bases and J by 6 bases, with 11 bases left in between. Germline loops: CDR1 KGHSH, CDR2 LQKENI.

CDR3 in amino acids: CASSMRLAGGLNEQFF. The CDR3 bases are TGTGCCAGCAGCATGAGACTAGCGGGGGGGCTCAATGAGCAGTTCTTC. The chain combines TRBV7-8 with TRBJ2-1; 14 bases align to TRBD2. The CDR3 loop spans 16 amino acids. V lost 5 bases and J lost 6; bases outside the gene matches: 6. Germline V gives CDR1 SGHVS, CDR2 FQNEAQ.

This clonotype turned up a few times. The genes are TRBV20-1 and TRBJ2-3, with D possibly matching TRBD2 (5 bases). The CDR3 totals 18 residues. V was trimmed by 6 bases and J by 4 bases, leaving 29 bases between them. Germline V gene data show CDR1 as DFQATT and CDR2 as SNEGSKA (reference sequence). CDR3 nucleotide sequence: TGCAGTGCAAGAAGCACAATTACGGACTGGGTCCCGCCAGATACGCAGTATTTT. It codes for CSARSTITDWVPPDTQYF.

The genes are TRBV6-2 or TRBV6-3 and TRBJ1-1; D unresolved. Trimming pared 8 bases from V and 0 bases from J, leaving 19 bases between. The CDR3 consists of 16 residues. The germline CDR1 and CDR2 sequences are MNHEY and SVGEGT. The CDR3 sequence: CASRSAAIYMNTEAFF. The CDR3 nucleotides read TGTGCCAGCCGGTCAGCGGCTATTTACATGAACACTGAAGCTTTCTTT.

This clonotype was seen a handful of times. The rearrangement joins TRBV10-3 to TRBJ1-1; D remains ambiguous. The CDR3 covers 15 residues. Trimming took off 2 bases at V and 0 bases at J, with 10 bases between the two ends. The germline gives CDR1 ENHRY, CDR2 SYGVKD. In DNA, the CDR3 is TGTGCCATCAGTGAGGCTTCTATTCTGAACACTGAAGCTTTCTTT. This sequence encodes CAISEASILNTEAFF.